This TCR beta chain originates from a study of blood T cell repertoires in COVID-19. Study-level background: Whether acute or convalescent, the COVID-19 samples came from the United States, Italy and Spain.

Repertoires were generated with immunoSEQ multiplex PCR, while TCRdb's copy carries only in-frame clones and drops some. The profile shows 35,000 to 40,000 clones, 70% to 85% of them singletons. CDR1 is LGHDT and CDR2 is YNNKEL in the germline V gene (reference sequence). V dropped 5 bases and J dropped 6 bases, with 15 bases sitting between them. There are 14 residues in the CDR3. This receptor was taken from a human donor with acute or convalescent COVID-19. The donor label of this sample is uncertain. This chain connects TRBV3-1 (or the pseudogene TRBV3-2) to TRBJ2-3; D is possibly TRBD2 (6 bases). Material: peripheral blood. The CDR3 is CASSSSTSVDTQYF. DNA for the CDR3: TGTGCCAGCAGCAGTTCGACTAGTGTGGATACGCAGTATTTT.